Detailed here is one TCR beta chain. Its antigen is unknown. The data originate from a study of cytotoxic CD8 clonotypes in ibrutinib-treated CLL. This CDR3 comprises 15 residues. The study's findings and limits: Baseline values of clonality outstripped age-matched healthy donors and followed circulating CD8+ T-cell counts.

Data came from immunoSEQ multiplex PCR; TCRdb stores just in-frame clones and leaves some out. The sample lists roughly 17,000 clones, 64% occurring once. This clonotype was obtained from a human donor with chronic lymphocytic leukemia. V is TRBV21-1 and J is TRBJ2-1; TRBD1 is the table's D call and was not checked against the DNA. TRBV21-1 is a pseudogene segment. The sample in question was PBMCs, obtained after 12 months of ibrutinib treatment. CDR3: CASTPGDRQTYEQFF. CDR3 in DNA: TGTGCCAGCACACCCGGGGACAGACAAACATACGAGCAGTTCTTC.